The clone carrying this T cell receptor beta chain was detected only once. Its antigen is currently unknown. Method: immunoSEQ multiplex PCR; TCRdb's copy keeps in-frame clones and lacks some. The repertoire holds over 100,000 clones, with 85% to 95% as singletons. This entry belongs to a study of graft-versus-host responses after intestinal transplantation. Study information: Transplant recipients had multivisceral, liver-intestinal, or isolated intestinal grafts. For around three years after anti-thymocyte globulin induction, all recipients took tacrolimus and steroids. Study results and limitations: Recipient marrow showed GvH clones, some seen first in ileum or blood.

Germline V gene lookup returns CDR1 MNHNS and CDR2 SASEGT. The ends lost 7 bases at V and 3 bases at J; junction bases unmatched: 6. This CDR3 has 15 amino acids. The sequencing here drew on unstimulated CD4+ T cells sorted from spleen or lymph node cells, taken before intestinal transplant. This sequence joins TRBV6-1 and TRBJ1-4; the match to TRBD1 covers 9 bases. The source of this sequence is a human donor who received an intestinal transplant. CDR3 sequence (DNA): TGTGCCAGCAAGGGACAGGGTCTGGCTAATGAAAAACTGTTTTTT. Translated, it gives CASKGQGLANEKLFF.